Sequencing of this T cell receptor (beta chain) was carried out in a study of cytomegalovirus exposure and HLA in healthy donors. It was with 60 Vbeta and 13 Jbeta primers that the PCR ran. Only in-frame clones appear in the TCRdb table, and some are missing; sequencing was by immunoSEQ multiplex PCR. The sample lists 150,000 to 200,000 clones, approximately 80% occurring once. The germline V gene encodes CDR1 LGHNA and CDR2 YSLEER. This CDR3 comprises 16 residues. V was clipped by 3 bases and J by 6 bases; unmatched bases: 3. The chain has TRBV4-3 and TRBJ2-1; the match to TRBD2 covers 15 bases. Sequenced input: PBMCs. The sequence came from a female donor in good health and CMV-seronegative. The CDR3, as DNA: TGCGCCAGCAGCCACGGACTAGCGGGAGGGTTCAATGAGCAGTTCTTC. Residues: CASSHGLAGGFNEQFF.